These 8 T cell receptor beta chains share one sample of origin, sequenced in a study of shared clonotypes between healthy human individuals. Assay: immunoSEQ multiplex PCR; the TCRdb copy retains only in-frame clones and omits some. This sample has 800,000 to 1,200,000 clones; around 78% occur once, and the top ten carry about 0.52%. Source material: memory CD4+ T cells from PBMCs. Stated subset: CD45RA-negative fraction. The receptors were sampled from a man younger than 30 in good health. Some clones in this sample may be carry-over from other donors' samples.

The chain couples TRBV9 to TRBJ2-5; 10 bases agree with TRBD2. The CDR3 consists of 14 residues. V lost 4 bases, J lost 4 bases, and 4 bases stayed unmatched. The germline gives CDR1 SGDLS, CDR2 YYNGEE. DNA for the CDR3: TGTGCCAGCAGCCCATGGACTAGCGGAGAGACCCAGTACTTC. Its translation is CASSPWTSGETQYF.

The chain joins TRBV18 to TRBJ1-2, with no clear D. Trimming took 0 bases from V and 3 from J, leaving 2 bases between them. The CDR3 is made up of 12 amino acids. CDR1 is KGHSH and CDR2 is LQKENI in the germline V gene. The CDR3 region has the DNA TGTGCCAGCTCACCACCAGACTATGGCTACACCTTC. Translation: CASSPPDYGYTF. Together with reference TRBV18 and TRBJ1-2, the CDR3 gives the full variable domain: NAGVMQNPRHLVRRRGQEARLRCSPMKGHSHVYWYRQLPEEGLKFMVYLQKENIIDESGMPKERFSAEFPKEGPSILRIQQVVRGDSAAYFCASSPPDYGYTFGSGTRLTVV.

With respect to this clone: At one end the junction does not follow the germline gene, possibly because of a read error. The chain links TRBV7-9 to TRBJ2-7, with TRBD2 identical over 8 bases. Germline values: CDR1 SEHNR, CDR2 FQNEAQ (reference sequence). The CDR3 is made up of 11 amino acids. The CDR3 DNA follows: TGTGCCAGCAGCTTAGAGACTAGCGCTTCTTTC. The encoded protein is CASSLETSASF.

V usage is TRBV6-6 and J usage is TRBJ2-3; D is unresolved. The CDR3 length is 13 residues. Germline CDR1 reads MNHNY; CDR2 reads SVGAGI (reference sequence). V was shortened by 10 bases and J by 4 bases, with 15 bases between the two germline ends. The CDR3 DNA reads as TGTGCCACCGCCCTGGGTACAGCAGATACGCAGTATTTT. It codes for CATALGTADTQYF.

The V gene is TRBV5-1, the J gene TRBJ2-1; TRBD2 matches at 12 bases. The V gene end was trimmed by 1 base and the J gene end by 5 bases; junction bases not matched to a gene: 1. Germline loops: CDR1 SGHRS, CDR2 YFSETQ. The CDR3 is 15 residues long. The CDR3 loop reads CASSLTSGGNNEQFF. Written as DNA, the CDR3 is TGCGCCAGCAGCTTGACTAGCGGGGGGAACAATGAGCAGTTCTTC.

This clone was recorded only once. CDR3 sequence reads: CASSSRTSGSTGELFF. CDR3 nucleotide sequence: TGTGCCAGCAGTTCCAGGACTAGCGGCTCCACCGGGGAGCTGTTTTTT. The chain is built from TRBV6-5 and TRBJ2-2; 10 positions agree with TRBD2. The length of the CDR3 is 16 residues. With 4 bases clipped from V and 4 bases from J, the junction kept 6 bases outside the gene matches. In germline, CDR1 is MNHEY, CDR2 SVGAGI.

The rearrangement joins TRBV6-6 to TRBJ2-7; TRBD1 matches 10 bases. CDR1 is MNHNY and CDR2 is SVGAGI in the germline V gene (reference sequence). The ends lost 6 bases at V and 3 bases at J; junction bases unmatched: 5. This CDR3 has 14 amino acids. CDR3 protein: CASSSRDRGYEQYF. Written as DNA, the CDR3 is TGTGCCAGCAGCAGCCGGGACAGGGGCTACGAGCAGTACTTC.

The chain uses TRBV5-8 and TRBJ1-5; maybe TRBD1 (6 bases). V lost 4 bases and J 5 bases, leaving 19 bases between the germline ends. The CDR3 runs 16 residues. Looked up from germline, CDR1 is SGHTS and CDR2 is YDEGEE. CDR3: CASSQPGRGFYQPQHF. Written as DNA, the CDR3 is TGTGCCAGCAGCCAGCCTGGGAGGGGGTTTTATCAGCCCCAGCATTTT. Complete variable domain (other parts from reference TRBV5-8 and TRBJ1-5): EAGVTQSPTHLIKTRGQQATLRCSPISGHTSVYWYQQALGLGLQFLLWYDEGEERNRGNFPPRFSGRQFPNYSSELNVNALELEDSALYLCASSQPGRGFYQPQHFGDGTRLSIL.